The rows below give T cell receptor beta chains drawn from one sample of a study of T cells in Graves' hyperthyroidism and ophthalmopathy. TCRdb itself ran the multiplex PCR reads through MiXCR, one entry per CDR3 protein. This table holds about 350,000 distinct CDR3 sequences, about 20% found once. Material for sequencing was blood. The receptors originated from a woman aged 18-29 years with Graves' hyperthyroidism. Each CDR3 is given with its conserved first and last residue. A D gene is named only where the DNA matches it firmly. Clone sizes are given selectively: once, few, many, or a class where the clone is expanded.

TGTGCCAGCAGCTTAGCGCTAGGCGAGCAGTACTTC	CASSLALGEQYF	-	TRBJ2-7	many	TRBV7-2
TGTGCCAGCAGCCCCGGGACTACCAACTACGAGCAGTACTTC	CASSPGTTNYEQYF	TRBD2	TRBJ2-7	few	TRBV7-2
TGTGCCTGGAGTGCCGATCTCCCAGACATTGGCTACACCTTC	CAWSADLPDIGYTF	-	TRBJ1-2	few	TRBV30
TGTGCCATCAGTGAAGGGCGAGACTATGGCTACACCTTC	CAISEGRDYGYTF	-	TRBJ1-2	-	TRBV10-3
TGTGCCAGCAGCCCCGGGTCGATCAGAGTCACTGAAGCTTTCTTT	CASSPGSIRVTEAFF	-	TRBJ1-1	-	TRBV7-9
TGTGCCAGCAGTTTCGGCCGCATTACTGAAGCTTTCTTT	CASSFGRITEAFF	-	TRBJ1-1	many	TRBV12-3/TRBV12-4
TGTGCCAGCAGCTCCCCGATAGTGAACACTGAAGCTTTCTTT	CASSSPIVNTEAFF	-	TRBJ1-1	many	TRBV6-2/TRBV6-3
TGTGCCAGCAGTTACTGGACAGGGGGCGGTTATGGCAATCAGCCCCAGCATTTT	CASSYWTGGGYGNQPQHF	TRBD1	TRBJ1-5	-	TRBV6-2/TRBV6-3
TGTGCCAGCAGTTCGGACAGGGGGAAGACCCAGTACTTC	CASSSDRGKTQYF	TRBD1	TRBJ2-5	few	TRBV6-5
TGCGCCAGCAGCTTGGAAACAGGCGGTCGTCAGCCCCAGCATTTT	CASSLETGGRQPQHF	-	TRBJ1-5	few	TRBV5-1
TGTGCCTGGGGGGTCCACGCGGGGACCCAGTACTTC	CAWGVHAGTQYF	-	TRBJ2-5	many	TRBV30
TGTGCCAGCGGGAGGGCAGGGATAATGAACACTGAAGCTTTCTTT	CASGRAGIMNTEAFF	-	TRBJ1-1	-	TRBV6-1
TGTGCCAGCAGCCCAGCCCTAGCGGGGGCGTCGTCCGGGGAGCTGTTTTTT	CASSPALAGASSGELFF	TRBD2	TRBJ2-2	-	TRBV14
TGTGCCAGCTCACGGACAGGGTTGTACGAGCAGTACTTC	CASSRTGLYEQYF	TRBD1	TRBJ2-7	few	TRBV2
TGTGCCAGCAGCTTCAATTATAGATACGAGCAGTACTTC	CASSFNYRYEQYF	-	TRBJ2-7	-	TRBV7-2
TGTGCCAGCAACGGGGAGGGGGCTCGCTATGGCTACACCTTC	CASNGEGARYGYTF	TRBD1	TRBJ1-2	few	TRBV12-3/TRBV12-4
TGTGCCAGTTGGGGACAGGGGAGAACCGGGGAGCTGTTTTTT	CASWGQGRTGELFF	TRBD1	TRBJ2-2	-	TRBV12-3/TRBV12-4
TGCGCCAGCACGGGAGAGACATTCACCGGGGAGCTGTTTTTT	CASTGETFTGELFF	-	TRBJ2-2	many	TRBV10-2
TGCGCCAGCAAAACAGGGTGGGACACCGGGGAGCTGTTTTTT	CASKTGWDTGELFF	-	TRBJ2-2	-	TRBV10-2
TGTGCCAGCCGACATGGACAGGGGGGTTCACCCCTCCACTTT	CASRHGQGGSPLHF	TRBD1	TRBJ1-6	many	TRBV28
TGTGCCTGGACCACGACAGCGACCAACACTGAAGCTTTCTTT	CAWTTTATNTEAFF	-	TRBJ1-1	many	TRBV30
TGTGCCAGCAGTTACGGACAGGGGGCCACTGAAGCTTTCTTT	CASSYGQGATEAFF	TRBD1	TRBJ1-1	-	TRBV12-3/TRBV12-4
TGTGCCAGCAGGAAAGACGCAGCCAGCTATGGCTACACCTTC	CASRKDAASYGYTF	-	TRBJ1-2	many	TRBV27